The entry that follows covers one T cell receptor beta chain sequence. The data were obtained in a study of control samples from healthy donors and cancer patients. Produced via immunoSEQ multiplex PCR; TCRdb's table is partial and in-frame only. The sample holds 250,000 to 300,000 clones; approximately 80% are singletons and the top ten take 13%. The CDR3 spans 17 residues. Trimming pared 0 bases from V and 4 bases from J, leaving 18 bases between. From germline, CDR1 is PRHDT and CDR2 FYEKMQ (reference sequence). Sequencing was done on a sample of PBMCs. The clonotype was recovered from an older woman with lung cancer. The chain uses TRBV13 and TRBJ2-5, with D possibly being TRBD2 (5 bases). For the CDR3, the DNA is TGTGCCAGCAGCTTAGGCAACCTCGGGCCCGAGGGAGAGACCCAGTACTTC. It yields the protein CASSLGNLGPEGETQYF.